These T cell receptor beta chains were read from a single sample in a study of technical replicates of blood from four donors. Clones were sequenced by immunoSEQ multiplex PCR, and TCRdb holds only the in-frame ones, with some missing. The sample carries fewer than 70,000 clones, approximately 86% recorded once. The specimen was PBMCs. These receptors originate from a human donor in good health. Some clones in this sample may be carry-over from other donors' samples. The CDR3 runs from the conserved cysteine through the conserved F or W. D genes are given only for firm matches.

TRBV19	-	CASSIERGWADEQFF
TRBV7-2	TRBD2	CASSLVGGGANEQFF
TRBV7-6	-	CASSSYSSYEQYF
TRBV5-4	TRBD2	CASSSGGLGREQYF
TRBV4-1	-	CASSQDGEGPQHF
TRBV2	TRBD2	CASRGLVTGELFF
TRBV6-1	TRBD1	CASSSGTVNQPQHF
TRBV19	TRBD1	CASTTGYKPLHF
TRBV18	-	CASSPMEGQSYEQYF
TRBV7-8	-	CASSLERDSYNEQFF
TRBV1	-	CTSSPWGGDYGYTF
TRBV9	-	CARGKGGLGELFF
TRBV16	TRBD1	CASSQSGTGGPGAFF
TRBV6-1	TRBD1	CASRIGGQAGYGYTF
TRBV30	-	CAWSGGRLQFF
TRBV30	-	CAWGRGNTEAFF
TRBV19	TRBD2	CASSIRLAGESNTGELFF